Listed below are T cell receptor beta chains from one sample, sequenced in a study of OX40 agonist ivuxolimab in advanced cancers. Assay used: immunoSEQ multiplex PCR; TCRdb lists only in-frame clones, some missing. The table shows some 100,000 clones, with about nine tenths occurring only once. Sequences were derived from CD4+ or CD8+ T cells sorted from blood, sampled in a trial of the OX40 agonist ivuxolimab. The origin of the receptors is an adult with an advanced solid tumor such as melanoma, head and neck, liver or kidney cancer. CDR3s include the opening cysteine and the closing phenylalanine or tryptophan. D genes are given only for firm matches. Some rows have no size entry. The others give once, few or many, or a class for an expanded clone.

TRBV7-9	NA	once	TRBJ2-7	TGTGCCAGCAGCTTAGTCGGCCGAGAGCAGTACTTC	CASSLVGREQYF
TRBV19	NA	NA	TRBJ1-1	TGTGCCAGTAGTATACTAAGGACAGATGGAGGTGAAGCTTTCTTT	CASSILRTDGGEAFF
TRBV28	NA	NA	TRBJ2-1	TGTGCCAGCAGTTTAGGGACAACCCAGTTCTTC	CASSLGTTQFF
TRBV29-1	TRBD1	NA	TRBJ1-1	TGCAGCGGGAGACAGGGGGCCTACACTGAAGCTTTCTTT	CSGRQGAYTEAFF
TRBV4-2	TRBD2	NA	TRBJ2-7	TGTGCCAGCAGCATTGGACTAGCGGGAAACGAGCAGTACTTC	CASSIGLAGNEQYF
TRBV11-3	NA	NA	TRBJ2-3	TGTGCCAGCAGCCCACATGAGATAGATACGCAGTATTTT	CASSPHEIDTQYF
TRBV28	NA	NA	TRBJ1-1	TGTGCCAGCACCCAGAACACTGAAGCTTTCTTT	CASTQNTEAFF
TRBV19	TRBD2	NA	TRBJ2-2	TGTGCCAGTAGTATTGGTAGCGGGAGAAGATCCGGGGAGCTGTTTTTT	CASSIGSGRRSGELFF
TRBV2	NA	NA	TRBJ1-2	TGTGCCAGCAGCCAAGGTGGTACCTATGGCTACACCTTC	CASSQGGTYGYTF
TRBV9	NA	NA	TRBJ2-3	TGTGCCAGCAGCCCCGGGGGCGGAGCTAGCACAGATACGCAGTATTTT	CASSPGGGASTDTQYF
TRBV30	NA	NA	TRBJ2-7	TGTGCCGGGACGACACCTTCCTACGAGCAGTACTTC	CAGTTPSYEQYF
TRBV10-3	TRBD1	few	TRBJ1-2	TGTGCCATCAGCGGACAGGGCCCGGGGGTTGGCTACACCTTC	CAISGQGPGVGYTF
TRBV6-5	TRBD1	NA	TRBJ1-2	TGTGCCAGCAGTAATAGGGGGCCACGTGGCTACACCTTC	CASSNRGPRGYTF
TRBV7-8	NA	NA	TRBJ2-1	TGTGCCAGCAGCTCACCCTACAATGAGCAGTTCTTC	CASSSPYNEQFF
TRBV2	NA	NA	TRBJ2-6	TGTGCCAGCCGCGGTGAACCTAGTGGGGCCAACGTCCTGACTTTC	CASRGEPSGANVLTF
TRBV5-8	NA	NA	TRBJ2-1	TGTGCCAGCAGTCAGGGGCTAAACTACAATGAGCAGTTCTTC	CASSQGLNYNEQFF
TRBV29-1	TRBD2	NA	TRBJ2-1	TGCAGCGACCAGGGACTAGCGGGAGGTGAGCAGTTCTTC	CSDQGLAGGEQFF
TRBV27	NA	NA	TRBJ2-5	TGTGCCAGCAATCCGGGACGGAGAGAGACCCAGTACTTC	CASNPGRRETQYF
TRBV19	NA	few	TRBJ1-4	TGTGCCAGTAGTATCGGGACTGGTAATGAAAAACTGTTTTTT	CASSIGTGNEKLFF
TRBV30	NA	NA	TRBJ2-1	TGTGCCTGGAGTAAGGGTCCGAGCTCCTACAATGAGCAGTTCTTC	CAWSKGPSSYNEQFF
TRBV5-8	NA	few	TRBJ1-1	TGTGCCAGCTTAAGGGAGCCGTACACTGAAGCTTTCTTT	CASLREPYTEAFF
TRBV5-1	TRBD1	NA	TRBJ1-4	TGCGCCAGCAGCCAGGACAGGGGAACTAATGAAAAACTGTTTTTT	CASSQDRGTNEKLFF
TRBV7-6	NA	NA	TRBJ2-5	TGTGCCAGCAGCTGGACTACAGGGAAAGGAGGTCAAGAGACCCAGTACTTC	CASSWTTGKGGQETQYF
TRBV7-2	NA	once	TRBJ1-1	TGTGCCAGCAGCTTAGTGGGCACGAGTGGCACTGAAGCTTTCTTT	CASSLVGTSGTEAFF
TRBV29-1	NA	NA	TRBJ2-5	TGCAGCGTTCGGGAGATGACGGTTGCGACCCAGTACTTC	CSVREMTVATQYF
TRBV5-1	NA	NA	TRBJ2-2	TGCGCCAGCAGCTTGGGGCAGGACACCGGGGAGCTGTTTTTT	CASSLGQDTGELFF
TRBV5-1	NA	NA	TRBJ2-2	TGCGCCAGCAGCTTAACAGGGTCGCAGGACGGGGAGCTGTTTTTT	CASSLTGSQDGELFF
TRBV5-1	TRBD1	NA	TRBJ1-1	TGCGCCAGCAGAGCCCAGACAGGGGAGGGCACTGAAGCTTTCTTT	CASRAQTGEGTEAFF
TRBV7-6	NA	NA	TRBJ1-5	TGTGCCAGCAGCACCCAACGAGATGAGCGGACACCCAATCAGCCCCAGCATTTT	CASSTQRDERTPNQPQHF
TRBV6-1	TRBD1	NA	TRBJ1-5	TGTGCCAGCAGGTCCGGGACAGGGAGCAATCAGCCCCAGCATTTT	CASRSGTGSNQPQHF
TRBV6-5	NA	NA	TRBJ2-7	TGTGCCAGCAGTTACTCGAAGCTTTCAGGGGCCTACGAGCAGTACTTC	CASSYSKLSGAYEQYF
TRBV18	NA	NA	TRBJ1-3	TGTGCCAGCTCACCCAACGCCCCACAGGGTCGCTCTGGAAACACCATATATTTT	CASSPNAPQGRSGNTIYF
TRBV9	TRBD2	NA	TRBJ2-5	TGTGCCAGCAGCGTAGACCAGCGGGATACGAGGCAGACCCAGTACTTC	CASSVDQRDTRQTQYF
TRBV6-1	TRBD2	NA	TRBJ2-3	TGTGCCACACCGGGACTAGCGGGAGCAGATACGCAGTATTTT	CATPGLAGADTQYF
TRBV2	NA	NA	TRBJ1-5	TGTGCCAGCGGAAGGGATCAGCCCCAGCATTTT	CASGRDQPQHF
TRBV5-4	NA	NA	TRBJ1-2	TGTGCCTCTGCGGGTAACTATGGCTACACCTTC	CASAGNYGYTF
TRBV18	NA	NA	TRBJ2-3	TGTGCCAGCTCACCCCCTAACCTGCGGACTCTTCGAGATACGCAGTATTTT	CASSPPNLRTLRDTQYF
TRBV19	TRBD1	NA	TRBJ2-7	TGTGCCAGTAATTCCCCGGGACAGGGGTTCGACGAGCAGTACTTC	CASNSPGQGFDEQYF
TRBV18	TRBD1	NA	TRBJ2-2	TGTGCCAGCTCAGCAGCCGGGACAGCGAACACCGGGGAGCTGTTTTTT	CASSAAGTANTGELFF
TRBV7-2	NA	once	TRBJ2-2	TGTGCCAGCAGCTTAGCTGGATACACCGGGGAGCTGTTTTTT	CASSLAGYTGELFF
TRBV7-9	NA	NA	TRBJ1-4	TGTGCCAGCAGCCAGTGGCAGGGCGCCGCGAAACTGTTTTTT	CASSQWQGAAKLFF
TRBV10-2	NA	NA	TRBJ2-1	TGCGCCAGCAGGAAGTGGACCCCAAGCTCCTACAATGAGCAGTTCTTC	CASRKWTPSSYNEQFF
TRBV15	NA	NA	TRBJ1-3	TGTGCCACCACACCCGGGACGTCTGGAAACACCATATATTTT	CATTPGTSGNTIYF
TRBV19	NA	NA	TRBJ1-1	TGTGCCAGTAGCCGGAGGGGGGGTGGGAAAACCAATTTTGAAGCTTTCTTT	CASSRRGGGKTNFEAFF
TRBV19	TRBD2	NA	TRBJ2-7	TGTGCCAGTAGTGGGGGGACTAGTTTTGACTCCTACGAGCAGTACTTC	CASSGGTSFDSYEQYF
TRBV7-7	NA	NA	TRBJ2-3	TGTGCTAGCAGCCCGGTGGGGGAGGACACAGATACGCAGTATTTT	CASSPVGEDTDTQYF
TRBV10-1	NA	NA	TRBJ2-1	TGCGCCAGCAATGGAGGGGGTATCCCGAAGGGTGAGTTCTTC	CASNGGGIPKGEFF
TRBV27	TRBD1	few	TRBJ1-2	TGTGCCAGCAGTTTTAAGGGAACAGGGGTTAATGGCTACACCTTC	CASSFKGTGVNGYTF
TRBV28	TRBD1	NA	TRBJ1-2	TGTGCCAGCCAGGAGGCGGGAAGGACAGGCTATGGCTACACCTTC	CASQEAGRTGYGYTF
TRBV10-3	NA	NA	TRBJ2-7	TGTGCCATCAGTTACAGGGACGAGCAGTACTTC	CAISYRDEQYF
TRBV18	NA	once	TRBJ2-7	TGTGCCAGCTCACCGCCTGGACAGAGGAGCTCCTACGAGCAGTACTTC	CASSPPGQRSSYEQYF
TRBV5-4	NA	NA	TRBJ2-1	TGTGCCAGCAGCTTTAAGTTAGATAATGAGCAGTTCTTC	CASSFKLDNEQFF
TRBV5-1	NA	NA	TRBJ2-3	TGCGCCAGCAGGACCGGCAAGGGGACAGATACGCAGTATTTT	CASRTGKGTDTQYF
TRBV10-2	TRBD1	NA	TRBJ2-7	TGCGCCAGCAGTGAACCGGACAGGATCTACGAGCAGTACTTC	CASSEPDRIYEQYF
TRBV6-5	NA	NA	TRBJ2-7	TGTGCCAGCAGTTACTCGGGGGGTGTCTCCTACGAGCAGTACTTC	CASSYSGGVSYEQYF
TRBV15	NA	NA	TRBJ2-2	TGTGCCACCAGCAGAGATCGGCAGGGGTCGGACACCGGGGAGCTGTTTTTT	CATSRDRQGSDTGELFF
TRBV27	NA	NA	TRBJ2-1	TGTGCCAGCAGTCGAGGAGGGAACTACAATGAGCAGTTCTTC	CASSRGGNYNEQFF